Below are 25 T cell receptor beta chains sequenced from a single sample in a study of OX40 agonist ivuxolimab in advanced cancers. Assay used: immunoSEQ multiplex PCR; TCRdb lists only in-frame clones, some missing. Of under 20,000 clones in the sample, over 75% were seen once. The sample here was CD4+ or CD8+ T cells sorted from blood, taken in a trial of the OX40 agonist ivuxolimab. The receptors stem from an adult with an advanced solid tumor such as melanoma, head and neck, liver or kidney cancer.

The rearrangement joins TRBV2 to TRBJ2-4, with unresolved D. V was cut by 7 bases and J by 0 bases, with 10 bases left in between. The CDR3 extends over 14 amino acids. Germline V gene lookup returns CDR1 SNHLY and CDR2 FYNNEI. The CDR3, as DNA: TGTGCCAGCATACCGGAACTAGCCAAAAACATTCAGTACTTC. Protein product: CASIPELAKNIQYF.

The rearrangement uses TRBV9 and TRBJ2-7; no firm D call. Germline V CDR1 and CDR2: SGDLS, YYNGEE. V lost 0 bases and J 0 bases, leaving 10 bases between the germline ends. This CDR3 contains 15 residues. Written as DNA, the CDR3 is TGTGCCAGCAGCGTAGATGACTCCAGCTCCTACGAGCAGTACTTC. This gives the protein CASSVDDSSSYEQYF.

J is TRBJ1-5 and V is TRBV18, with a tentative D call TRBD1 (5 bases). Germline values: CDR1 KGHSH, CDR2 LQKENI. The germline V and J ends were trimmed by 6 bases and 0 bases, with 21 bases remaining between them. This CDR3 comprises 18 residues. The CDR3 nucleotides are TGTGCCAGCTCTCCGGGGCCCCCGTTGGATATTAGCAATCAGCCCCAGCATTTT. Residues: CASSPGPPLDISNQPQHF.

CDR3 coding DNA: TGTGCCAGCAGTTTATCCCCTCAAGAGACCCAGTACTTC. As protein: CASSLSPQETQYF. J is TRBJ2-5 and V is TRBV28, with D unclear. V was cut by 1 base and J by 2 bases, with 5 bases left in between. CDR3 size: 13 residues. Germline lookup yields CDR1 MDHEN and CDR2 SYDVKM. The variable domain in full, completed from reference TRBV28 and TRBJ2-5, reads DVKVTQSSRYLVKRTGEKVFLECVQDMDHENMFWYRQDPGLGLRLIYFSYDVKMKEKGDIPEGYSVSREKKERFSLILESASTNQTSMYLCASSLSPQETQYFGPGTRLLVL.

This CDR3 is CASSFGDLNSPLHF. Here the CDR3 DNA reads TGTGCCAGCAGTTTCGGGGACTTGAATTCACCCCTCCACTTT. The rearrangement joins TRBV27 to TRBJ1-6; possibly TRBD1 for D (5 bases). V was cut by 3 bases and J by 7 bases, with 10 bases left in between. Germline V gene sequence: CDR1 MNHEY, CDR2 SMNVEV (reference sequence). The CDR3 covers 14 residues.

The chain combines TRBV28 with TRBJ2-1; 12 bases agree with TRBD2. The J segment lost 0 bases and the V segment lost 4 bases, leaving 7 bases of the junction unmatched. This CDR3 has 18 residues. CDR1 is MDHEN, CDR2 SYDVKM, per germline. CDR3 nucleotides: TGTGCCAGCAGTTCTCCGGGACTAGCGGGCCTCTCCTACAATGAGCAGTTCTTC. This sequence encodes CASSSPGLAGLSYNEQFF.

The V and J genes are TRBV6-6 and TRBJ1-6; D may be TRBD1 (5 bases). There are 15 residues in the CDR3. CDR1 MNHNY and CDR2 SVGAGI come from the germline V gene (reference sequence). V gave up 5 bases and J gave up 8 bases, with 16 bases separating them. DNA of the CDR3: TGTGCCAGCAGTCCCTTCCGGGACCTGTATTCACCCCTCCACTTT. This sequence encodes CASSPFRDLYSPLHF.

The chain has TRBV4-1 and TRBJ2-1; TRBD2 matches 7 bases. The ends lost 1 base at V and 0 bases at J; junction bases unmatched: 6. This CDR3 has 17 amino acids. CDR1 is MGHRA, CDR2 YSYEKL, per germline. The CDR3 nucleotides are TGCGCCAGCAGCCAAGGGGTAGCGGGCGACTCCTACAATGAGCAGTTCTTC. Its translation: CASSQGVAGDSYNEQFF.

The gene calls are TRBV7-6 and TRBJ2-3; 8 nucleotides agree with TRBD2. CDR1 SGHVS and CDR2 FNYEAQ come from the germline V gene. The CDR3 is 16 amino acids. Losses at the gene ends were 0 bases for V and 2 bases for J; bases not matched to a gene: 4. The CDR3 nucleotides read TGTGCCAGCAGCTTAGCTAGCGGGATGGCCACAGATACGCAGTATTTT. Protein: CASSLASGMATDTQYF.

The chain recombines TRBV27 with TRBJ2-7; a weak D match, TRBD1 (5 bases). The germline gives CDR1 MNHEY, CDR2 SMNVEV (reference sequence). The CDR3 is 13 residues long. V was pared by 4 bases and J by 4 bases, with 11 bases between. CDR3 residues: CASSWGLSYEQYF. The CDR3 DNA reads TGTGCCAGCAGTTGGGGCCTTAGTTACGAGCAGTACTTC.

CDR3 in amino acids: CASSYSVAGVVGELFF. CDR3 bases: TGTGCCAGCAGTTACTCGGTCGCGGGGGTAGTCGGGGAGCTGTTTTTT. This chain links TRBV6-5 with TRBJ2-2, with TRBD2 identical over 7 bases. This CDR3 is built from 16 residues. Germline-derived CDR1 and CDR2 are MNHEY and SVGAGI. Germline trimming cut 0 bases from V and 7 bases from J; bases unmatched to any gene: 8.

This clone appeared a few times. The chain carries TRBV19 and TRBJ1-1; 7 bases line up with TRBD1. CDR3 length equals 14 residues. Germline CDR1 LNHDA, CDR2 SQIVND (reference sequence). The V gene end was trimmed by 7 bases and the J gene end by 4 bases; junction bases not matched to a gene: 9. CDR3 sequence reads: CASTLGQLGTEAFF. The CDR3 region has the DNA TGTGCCAGTACCCTGGGACAGCTGGGCACTGAAGCTTTCTTT.

This clone ranks as large. The V gene is TRBV11-2, the J gene TRBJ2-7, with D tentatively TRBD1 (7 bases). The V gene lost 1 base and the J gene lost 5 bases, with 15 bases spanning the gap. This CDR3 is 15 amino acids long. Germline assignment: CDR1 SGHAT and CDR2 FQNNGV. The CDR3 nucleotides read TGTGCCAGCAGCTTAGGGGCAGGGGGGAGGCACGAGCAGTACTTC. As protein: CASSLGAGGRHEQYF.

This clone was recorded only once. The V gene is TRBV4-3, the J gene TRBJ2-3, with D uncertain. Germline V gene data show CDR1 as LGHNA and CDR2 as YSLEER. V lost 1 base to trimming and J lost 1 base, with 12 bases between them. CDR3 length: 16 residues. CDR3 sequence: CASSQGVPVGTDTQYF. The CDR3 region has the DNA TGCGCCAGCAGCCAAGGTGTGCCGGTGGGCACAGATACGCAGTATTTT.

The chain couples TRBV5-6 to TRBJ2-1; D unclear. Germline V gene sequence: CDR1 SGHDT, CDR2 YYEEEE. The CDR3 runs 13 residues. The V end was cut by 2 bases, the J end by 4 bases, with 7 bases between. CDR3 DNA: TGTGCCAGCAGCTTTACAAGGTACAATGAGCAGTTCTTC. This encodes CASSFTRYNEQFF.

The rearrangement joins TRBV28 to TRBJ1-1, with D maybe TRBD1 (5 bases). The germline gives CDR1 MDHEN, CDR2 SYDVKM. The CDR3 covers 15 residues. V shed 3 bases and J shed 1 base, with 12 bases lying between them. CDR3 nucleotides: TGTGCCAGCAGTTTTTTAAGGGGAAGGAACACTGAAGCTTTCTTT. This codes for CASSFLRGRNTEAFF.

This chain connects TRBV7-8 to TRBJ2-5; tentatively, D is TRBD1 (6 bases). CDR1 is SGHVS and CDR2 is FQNEAQ in the germline V gene. This CDR3 comprises 16 residues. With 4 bases removed from V and 1 base from J, the gap between germline ends came to 16 bases. CDR3 DNA: TGTGCCAGCAGCTCGGTCGCCCAGGGGTCCCAAGAGACCCAGTACTTC. Protein product: CASSSVAQGSQETQYF.

The chain employs TRBV7-2 and TRBJ2-3; 7 bases map to TRBD1. After removal of 5 bases from V and 0 bases from J, the junction contained 11 bases not matched to a gene. Germline V lookup: CDR1 SGHTA, CDR2 FQGNSA. This CDR3 has 17 residues. CDR3 sequence reads: CASSLVRTGVSTDTQYF. DNA for the CDR3: TGTGCCAGCAGCCTAGTTCGAACAGGGGTTAGCACAGATACGCAGTATTTT. The complete variable domain, with remaining parts taken from reference TRBV7-2 and TRBJ2-3, reads GAGVSQSPSNKVTEKGKDVELRCDPISGHTALYWYRQSLGQGLEFLIYFQGNSAPDKSGLPSDRFSAERTGGSVSTLTIQRTQQEDSAVYLCASSLVRTGVSTDTQYFGPGTRLTVL.

The V gene is TRBV5-1, the J gene TRBJ2-7; possibly TRBD2 for D (6 bases). There are 14 residues in the CDR3. From germline, CDR1 is SGHRS and CDR2 YFSETQ. Trimming removed 2 bases at V and 5 bases at J, with 14 bases between. In DNA form, the CDR3 reads TGCGCCAGCAGCTTCCCCGGGAGAGCCGACGAGCAGTACTTC. Protein sequence: CASSFPGRADEQYF.

The chain has TRBV9 and TRBJ2-3; D unresolved. Trimming left V 4 bases short and J 1 base short, with 10 bases between. CDR3 length: 14 amino acids. From germline, CDR1 is SGDLS and CDR2 YYNGEE. The CDR3 nucleotides are TGTGCCAGCAGCCTTAGTGGGGGCACAGATACGCAGTATTTT. Translation: CASSLSGGTDTQYF. Complete variable domain (other parts from reference TRBV9 and TRBJ2-3): DSGVTQTPKHLITATGQRVTLRCSPRSGDLSVYWYQQSLDQGLQFLIQYYNGEERAKGNILERFSAQQFPDLHSELNLSSLELGDSALYFCASSLSGGTDTQYFGPGTRLTVL.

V usage is TRBV7-9 and J usage is TRBJ2-5; 7 positions agree with TRBD1. V was clipped by 3 bases and J by 4 bases; unmatched bases: 5. The germline V gene encodes CDR1 SEHNR and CDR2 FQNEAQ (reference sequence). CDR3 length: 14 residues. Here the CDR3 DNA reads TGTGCCAGCAGCTTCACAGGGGAAGGAGAGACCCAGTACTTC. Its translation: CASSFTGEGETQYF. Full variable domain (rest looked up from reference TRBV7-9 and TRBJ2-5): DTGVSQNPRHKITKRGQNVTFRCDPISEHNRLYWYRQTLGQGPEFLTYFQNEAQLEKSRLLSDRFSAERPKGSFSTLEIQRTEQGDSAMYLCASSFTGEGETQYFGPGTRLLVL.

The CDR3 coding sequence is TGTGCCAGCCTCCACGGACAGGGGGCCCTCTACGAGCAGTACTTC. It yields the protein CASLHGQGALYEQYF. This chain connects TRBV5-8 to TRBJ2-7; 11 bases line up with TRBD1. Germline V gene sequence: CDR1 SGHTS, CDR2 YDEGEE. Unmatched junction bases numbered 9, after V lost 7 bases and J lost 3 bases. This CDR3 spans 15 amino acids. The full variable domain, rest sourced from reference TRBV5-8 and TRBJ2-7, is EAGVTQSPTHLIKTRGQQATLRCSPISGHTSVYWYQQALGLGLQFLLWYDEGEERNRGNFPPRFSGRQFPNYSSELNVNALELEDSALYLCASLHGQGALYEQYFGPGTRLTVT.

V and J are TRBV9 and TRBJ2-7; TRBD1 might be the D (6 bases). Germline V gives CDR1 SGDLS, CDR2 YYNGEE. CDR3 length equals 13 residues. V was pared by 0 bases and J by 5 bases, with 9 bases between. The CDR3 sequence: CASSVGGLDEQYF. The CDR3 DNA reads as TGTGCCAGCAGCGTAGGGGGGCTGGACGAGCAGTACTTC.

The rearrangement uses TRBV2 and TRBJ1-6, with D possibly matching TRBD1 (5 bases). This CDR3 comprises 13 residues. Between the trimmed V and J ends, which lost 7 bases and 5 bases, there was a span of 9 bases. Germline V gene data show CDR1 as SNHLY and CDR2 as FYNNEI. The CDR3 sequence: CASTGHNNSPLHF. Written as DNA, the CDR3 is TGTGCCAGCACCGGACACAATAATTCACCCCTCCACTTT.

The rearrangement links TRBV7-6 to TRBJ2-1; D is perhaps TRBD1 (6 bases). The CDR3 is 15 residues long. The V end was cut by 1 base, the J end by 4 bases, with 11 bases between. Germline loops: CDR1 SGHVS, CDR2 FNYEAQ. The CDR3 sequence is CASSLEVGAYNEQFF. CDR3 DNA: TGTGCCAGCAGCTTAGAGGTGGGGGCATACAATGAGCAGTTCTTC. Looking up the rest from reference TRBV7-6 and TRBJ2-1 gives the full variable domain: GAGVSQSPRYKVTKRGQDVALRCDPISGHVSLYWYRQALGQGPEFLTYFNYEAQQDKSGLPNDRFSAERPEGSISTLTIQRTEQRDSAMYRCASSLEVGAYNEQFFGPGTRLTVL.